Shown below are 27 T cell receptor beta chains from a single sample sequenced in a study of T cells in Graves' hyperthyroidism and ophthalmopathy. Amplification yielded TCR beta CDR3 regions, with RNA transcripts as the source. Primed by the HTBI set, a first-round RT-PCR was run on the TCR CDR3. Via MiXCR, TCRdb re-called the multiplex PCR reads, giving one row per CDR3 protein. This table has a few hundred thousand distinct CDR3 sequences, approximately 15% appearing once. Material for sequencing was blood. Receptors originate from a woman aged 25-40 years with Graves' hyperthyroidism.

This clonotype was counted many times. The CDR3 DNA is TGCAGCGTTGGCACAGGAACCTACAATGAGCAGTTCTTC. It specifies CSVGTGTYNEQFF. J is TRBJ2-1 and V is TRBV29-1; tentative D call: TRBD1 (5 bases). CDR3 length equals 13 residues. Trimming stripped 4 bases from V and 2 bases from J, with 9 bases between. From germline, CDR1 is SQVTM and CDR2 ANQGSEA.

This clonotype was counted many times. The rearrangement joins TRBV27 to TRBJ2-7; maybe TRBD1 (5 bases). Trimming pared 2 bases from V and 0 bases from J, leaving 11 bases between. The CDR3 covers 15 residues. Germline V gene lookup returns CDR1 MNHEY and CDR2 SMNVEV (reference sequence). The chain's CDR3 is CASSLRLGLSYEQYF. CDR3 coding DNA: TGTGCCAGCAGTTTAAGGCTGGGGCTCTCCTACGAGCAGTACTTC.

This chain's CDR3 is CASSQETGASYEQYF. CDR3 nucleotide sequence: TGTGCCAGCAGCCAAGAGACAGGGGCCTCCTACGAGCAGTACTTC. The chain uses TRBV3-1 and TRBJ2-7; 8 bases align to TRBD1. In germline, CDR1 is LGHDT, CDR2 YNNKEL (reference sequence). The V segment lost 0 bases and the J segment 0 bases; nucleotides outside the gene matches: 1. CDR3 size: 15 residues.

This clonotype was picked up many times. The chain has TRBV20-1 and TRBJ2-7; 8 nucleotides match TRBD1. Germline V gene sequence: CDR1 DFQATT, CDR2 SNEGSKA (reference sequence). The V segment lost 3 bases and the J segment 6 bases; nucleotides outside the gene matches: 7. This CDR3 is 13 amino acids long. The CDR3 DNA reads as TGCAGTGCTAGGCGCCAGGGGGCATCCGAGCAGTACTTC. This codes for CSARRQGASEQYF.

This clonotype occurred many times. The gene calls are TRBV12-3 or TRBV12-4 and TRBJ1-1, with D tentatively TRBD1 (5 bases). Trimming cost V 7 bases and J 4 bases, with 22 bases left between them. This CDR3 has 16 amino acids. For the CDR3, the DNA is TGTGCCAGCATTTCGGGGGGTCGGTCGTATTCCACTGAAGCTTTCTTT. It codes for CASISGGRSYSTEAFF.

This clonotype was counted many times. CDR3 region: CASSEVAGRVDTQYF. For the CDR3, the DNA is TGTGCCAGCAGTGAGGTAGCGGGACGGGTAGATACGCAGTATTTT. The chain employs TRBV6-1 and TRBJ2-3, with TRBD2 matching over 8 bases. CDR3 length: 15 amino acids. V was pared by 3 bases and J by 5 bases, with 7 bases of the junction left unmatched. Per germline, CDR1 MNHNS and CDR2 SASEGT.

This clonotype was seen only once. CDR3 sequence (DNA): TGTGCCAGCTCACTCCCATGGGACGGGGGCACAGATACGCAGTATTTT. This translates into CASSLPWDGGTDTQYF. The chain employs TRBV18 and TRBJ2-3, with D perhaps given as TRBD1 or TRBD2 (5 bases each). The CDR3 runs 16 residues. Between the trimmed V and J ends, which lost 4 bases and 1 base, there was a span of 15 bases. Germline lookup yields CDR1 KGHSH and CDR2 LQKENI. Complete variable domain (other parts from reference TRBV18 and TRBJ2-3): NAGVMQNPRHLVRRRGQEARLRCSPMKGHSHVYWYRQLPEEGLKFMVYLQKENIIDESGMPKERFSAEFPKEGPSILRIQQVVRGDSAAYFCASSLPWDGGTDTQYFGPGTRLTVL.

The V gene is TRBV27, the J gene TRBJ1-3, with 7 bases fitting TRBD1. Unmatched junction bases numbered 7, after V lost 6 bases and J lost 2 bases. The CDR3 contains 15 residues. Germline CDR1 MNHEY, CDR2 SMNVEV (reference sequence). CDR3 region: CASSQDTGAGNTIYF. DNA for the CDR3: TGTGCCAGCAGCCAGGATACAGGGGCTGGAAACACCATATATTTT.

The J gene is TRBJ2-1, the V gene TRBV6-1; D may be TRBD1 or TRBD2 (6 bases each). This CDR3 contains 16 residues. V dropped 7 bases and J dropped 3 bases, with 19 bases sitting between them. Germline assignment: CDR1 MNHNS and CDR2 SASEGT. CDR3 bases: TGTGCCAGCAACAATCGAGGGGGGAGTCTCTACAATGAGCAGTTCTTC. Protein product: CASNNRGGSLYNEQFF.

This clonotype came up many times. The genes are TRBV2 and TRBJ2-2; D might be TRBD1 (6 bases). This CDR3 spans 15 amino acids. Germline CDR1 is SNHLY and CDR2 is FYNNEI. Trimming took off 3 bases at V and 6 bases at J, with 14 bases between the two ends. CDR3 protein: CASSDLRTAPGELFF. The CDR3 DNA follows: TGTGCCAGCAGTGATTTAAGGACAGCCCCCGGGGAGCTGTTTTTT.

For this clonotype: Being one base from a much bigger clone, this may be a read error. The CDR3: CAIRVATLGNTQYF. The CDR3 coding sequence is TGTGCCATCCGTGTGGCGACGCTGGGAAATACGCAGTATTTT. The J gene is TRBJ2-3, the V gene TRBV10-3; D unclear. The CDR3 length is 14 residues. With 8 bases removed from V and 7 bases from J, the gap between germline ends came to 19 bases. Germline assignment: CDR1 ENHRY and CDR2 SYGVKD.

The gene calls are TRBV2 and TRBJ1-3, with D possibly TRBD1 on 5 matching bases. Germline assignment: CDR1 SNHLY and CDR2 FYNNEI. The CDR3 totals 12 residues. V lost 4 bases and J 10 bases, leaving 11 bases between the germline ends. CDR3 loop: CASSVQGRTIYF. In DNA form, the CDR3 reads TGTGCCAGCAGTGTTCAGGGTCGGACCATATATTTT.

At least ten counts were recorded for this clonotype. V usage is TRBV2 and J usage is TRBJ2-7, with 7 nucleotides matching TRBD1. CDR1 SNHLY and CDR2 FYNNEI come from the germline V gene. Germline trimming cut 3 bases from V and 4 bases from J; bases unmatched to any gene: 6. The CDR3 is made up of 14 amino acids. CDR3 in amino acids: CASSEHRGRYEQYF. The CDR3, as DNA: TGTGCCAGCAGTGAGCACAGGGGTCGGTACGAGCAGTACTTC.

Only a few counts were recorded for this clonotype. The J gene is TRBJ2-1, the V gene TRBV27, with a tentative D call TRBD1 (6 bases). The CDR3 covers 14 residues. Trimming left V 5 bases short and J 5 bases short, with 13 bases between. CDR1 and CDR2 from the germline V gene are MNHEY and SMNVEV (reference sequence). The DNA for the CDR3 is TGTGCCAGCAGTCGGACAGATCTAGACAATGAGCAGTTCTTC. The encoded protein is CASSRTDLDNEQFF.

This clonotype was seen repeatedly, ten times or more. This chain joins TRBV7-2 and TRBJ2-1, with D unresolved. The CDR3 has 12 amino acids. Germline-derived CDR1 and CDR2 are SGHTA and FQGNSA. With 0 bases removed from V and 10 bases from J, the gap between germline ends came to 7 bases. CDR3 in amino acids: CASSLAFREQFF. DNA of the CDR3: TGTGCCAGCAGCTTAGCGTTCCGCGAGCAGTTCTTC.

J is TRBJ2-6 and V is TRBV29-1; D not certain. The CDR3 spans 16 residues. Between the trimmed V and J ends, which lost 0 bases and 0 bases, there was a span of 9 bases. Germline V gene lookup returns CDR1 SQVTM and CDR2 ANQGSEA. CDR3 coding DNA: TGCAGCGTTGAAGACTTTCGGAACTCTGGGGCCAACGTCCTGACTTTC. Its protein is CSVEDFRNSGANVLTF.

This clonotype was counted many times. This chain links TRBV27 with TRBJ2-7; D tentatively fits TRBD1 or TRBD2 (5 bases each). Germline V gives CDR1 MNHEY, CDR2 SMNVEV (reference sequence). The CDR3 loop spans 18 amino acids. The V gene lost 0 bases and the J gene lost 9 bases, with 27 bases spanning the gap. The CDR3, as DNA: TGTGCCAGCAGTTTATCATTTCCGGGACCCGAGAAGAGAACTAGGCAGTACTTC. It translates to CASSLSFPGPEKRTRQYF.

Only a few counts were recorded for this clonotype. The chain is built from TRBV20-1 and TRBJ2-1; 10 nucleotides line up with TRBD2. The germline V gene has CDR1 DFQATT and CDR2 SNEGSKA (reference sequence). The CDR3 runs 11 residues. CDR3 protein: CTSGSSNEQFF. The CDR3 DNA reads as TGCACTAGCGGGAGCTCGAATGAGCAGTTCTTC.

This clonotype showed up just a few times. CDR3 protein: CAISGGDTSYEQYF. The CDR3 DNA reads as TGTGCCATCAGTGGGGGGGACACTTCCTACGAGCAGTACTTC. The rearrangement joins TRBV10-3 to TRBJ2-7, with D perhaps being TRBD1 or TRBD2 (6 bases each). This CDR3 is built from 14 residues. Germline V CDR1 and CDR2: ENHRY, SYGVKD. Trimming took 4 bases from V and 1 from J, leaving 11 bases between them.

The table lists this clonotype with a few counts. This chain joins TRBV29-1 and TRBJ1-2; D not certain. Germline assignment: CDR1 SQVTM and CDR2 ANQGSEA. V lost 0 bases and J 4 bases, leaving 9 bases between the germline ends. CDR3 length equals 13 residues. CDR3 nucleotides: TGCAGCGTTGAAGATCGCAGTCTCTATGGCTACACCTTC. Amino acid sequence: CSVEDRSLYGYTF.

CDR3 in amino acids: CASSYGAHEGKLFF. In nucleotides, the CDR3 is TGTGCCAGCAGTTACGGTGCCCACGAGGGAAAACTGTTTTTT. The chain has TRBV6-6 and TRBJ1-4; D is uncertain. V was shortened by 2 bases and J by 10 bases, with 14 bases between the two germline ends. Germline CDR1 MNHNY, CDR2 SVGAGI (reference sequence). The CDR3 totals 14 residues.

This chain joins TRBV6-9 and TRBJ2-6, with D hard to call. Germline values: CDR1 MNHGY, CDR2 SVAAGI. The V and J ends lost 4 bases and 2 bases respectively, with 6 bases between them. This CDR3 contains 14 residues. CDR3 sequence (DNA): TGTGCCAGCAGTTCTTTACCTGGGGCCAACGTCCTGACTTTC. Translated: CASSSLPGANVLTF.

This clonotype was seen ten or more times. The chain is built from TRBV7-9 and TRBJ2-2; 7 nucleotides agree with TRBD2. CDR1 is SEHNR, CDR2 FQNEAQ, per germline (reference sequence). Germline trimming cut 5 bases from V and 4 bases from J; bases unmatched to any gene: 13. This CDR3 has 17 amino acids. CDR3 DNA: TGTGCCAGCAGCCCGTCCCCCAGCGGGACGGGCACCGGGGAGCTGTTTTTT. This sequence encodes CASSPSPSGTGTGELFF. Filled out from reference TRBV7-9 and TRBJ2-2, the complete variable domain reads DTGVSQNPRHKITKRGQNVTFRCDPISEHNRLYWYRQTLGQGPEFLTYFQNEAQLEKSRLLSDRFSAERPKGSFSTLEIQRTEQGDSAMYLCASSPSPSGTGTGELFFGEGSRLTVL.

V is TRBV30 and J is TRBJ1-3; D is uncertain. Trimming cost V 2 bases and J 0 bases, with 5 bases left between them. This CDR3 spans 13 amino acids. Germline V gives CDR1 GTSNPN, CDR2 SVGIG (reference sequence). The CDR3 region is CAWSTSSGNTIYF. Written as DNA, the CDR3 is TGTGCCTGGAGTACCAGCTCTGGAAACACCATATATTTT. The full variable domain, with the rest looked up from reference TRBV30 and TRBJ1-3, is SQTIHQWPATLVQPVGSPLSLECTVEGTSNPNLYWYRQAAGRGLQLLFYSVGIGQISSEVPQNLSASRPQDRQFILSSKKLLLSDSGFYLCAWSTSSGNTIYFGEGSWLTVV.

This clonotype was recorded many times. CDR3 coding DNA: TGTGCCTGGAGCTCCTGGGGACCAACTAATGAAAAACTGTTTTTT. This translates into CAWSSWGPTNEKLFF. The chain couples TRBV30 to TRBJ1-4, with D tentatively TRBD1 (5 bases). The CDR3 runs 15 residues. V was shortened by 3 bases and J by 0 bases, with 11 bases between the two germline ends. Germline V lookup: CDR1 GTSNPN, CDR2 SVGIG (reference sequence).

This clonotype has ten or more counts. Here the CDR3 reads CASFSGTPLTDTQYF. The CDR3 nucleotides are TGTGCCAGCTTCTCCGGGACGCCGCTCACAGATACGCAGTATTTT. The V and J genes are TRBV6-2 or TRBV6-3 and TRBJ2-3; either TRBD1 or TRBD2 may supply D (5 bases each). The germline V gene has CDR1 MNHEY and CDR2 SVGEGT. This CDR3 has 15 residues. V gave up 8 bases and J gave up 2 bases, with 17 bases separating them.

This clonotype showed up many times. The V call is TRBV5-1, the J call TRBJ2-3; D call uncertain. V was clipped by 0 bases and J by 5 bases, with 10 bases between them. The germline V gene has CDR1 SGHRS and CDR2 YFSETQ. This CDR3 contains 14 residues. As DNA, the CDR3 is TGCGCCAGCAGCTTGGAGGCTATGGGAGATACGCAGTATTTT. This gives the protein CASSLEAMGDTQYF.